This T cell receptor beta chain was found in a study of tumor T cells in aggressive B-cell lymphoma. Assay: immunoSEQ multiplex PCR; the TCRdb copy retains only in-frame clones and omits some. The table records about 3,200 clones, around nine tenths of them present only once. CDR3 length: 14 residues. Deletions cut 0 bases from V and 6 bases from J, with 12 bases between. Germline loops: CDR1 SGHRS, CDR2 YFSETQ. This TCR was sampled from an adult with diffuse large B cell lymphoma. The chain couples TRBV5-1 to TRBJ1-2; tentative D call: TRBD1 (5 bases). The source material was tumor tissue. The CDR3 here is CASSLVQGRDGYTF. In nucleotides, the CDR3 is TGCGCCAGCAGCTTGGTGCAGGGAAGAGATGGCTACACCTTC.